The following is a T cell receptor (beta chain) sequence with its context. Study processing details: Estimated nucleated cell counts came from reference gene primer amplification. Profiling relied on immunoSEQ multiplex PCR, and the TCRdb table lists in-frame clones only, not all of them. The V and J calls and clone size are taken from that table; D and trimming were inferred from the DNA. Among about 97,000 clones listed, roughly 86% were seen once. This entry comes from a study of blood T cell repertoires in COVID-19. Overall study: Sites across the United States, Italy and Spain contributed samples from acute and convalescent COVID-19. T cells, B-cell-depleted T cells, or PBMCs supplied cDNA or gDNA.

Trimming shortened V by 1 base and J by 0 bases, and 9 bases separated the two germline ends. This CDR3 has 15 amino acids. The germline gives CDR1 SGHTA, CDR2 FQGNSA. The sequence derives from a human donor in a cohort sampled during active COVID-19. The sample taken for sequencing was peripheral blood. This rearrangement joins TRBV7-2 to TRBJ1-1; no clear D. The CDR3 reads CASSLVPIMNTEAFF. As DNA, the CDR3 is TGTGCCAGCAGCTTAGTACCTATTATGAACACTGAAGCTTTCTTT.